This section outlines one T cell receptor (beta chain) sequence together with its context. The method was immunoSEQ multiplex PCR; TCRdb's version includes in-frame clones alone and lacks a portion of them. The repertoire includes 40,000 to 60,000 clones, approximately 86% of them detected once, and 2.8% sits in the top ten. This sample is drawn from a study of control samples from healthy donors and cancer patients. Germline V CDR1 and CDR2: LNHDA, SQIVND (reference sequence). This CDR3 region has 13 residues. Trimming cost V 7 bases and J 5 bases, with 11 bases left between them. This receptor was taken from a woman between 45 and 60 years old with lung cancer. Specimen: PBMCs. V gene TRBV19 combines with J gene TRBJ1-4; tentative D call: TRBD1 (5 bases). Here the CDR3 reads CASNAGGNEKLFF. Written as DNA, the CDR3 is TGTGCCAGTAACGCGGGGGGAAATGAAAAACTGTTTTTT.